The sequence of this TCR beta chain was determined in a study of technical replicates of blood from a handful of donors. The table came from immunoSEQ multiplex PCR; TCRdb's copy has only in-frame clones and leaves some out. The sample holds about 70,000 clones; approximately 95% are singletons and the top ten take 0.2% to 0.3%. V lost 1 base and J lost 5, with 6 bases in between. There are 13 residues in the CDR3. Germline V gene data show CDR1 as LNHDA and CDR2 as SQIVND (reference sequence). The TCR sequence derives from a human donor in good health. Sequenced: T cells isolated from PBMCs. The J gene is TRBJ1-5, the V gene TRBV19; D unclear. CDR3 sequence: CASSIGIHQPQHF. The CDR3 DNA reads TGTGCCAGTAGTATAGGTATCCATCAGCCCCAGCATTTT.